This TCR beta chain comes out of a study of T cell clonality in common variable immunodeficiency. Findings of the study overall: Compared with healthy controls, CVID subjects showed increased TCRbeta clonality, mostly in about a third. Fewer deletions and N-nucleotide insertions were reportedly seen in common variable immunodeficiency TCR beta sequences.

This CDR3 is built from 17 residues. V gave up 4 bases and J gave up 0 bases; unmatched junction bases: 11. Germline V CDR1 and CDR2: KGHSH, LQKENI. The method was immunoSEQ multiplex PCR; TCRdb's version includes in-frame clones alone and lacks a portion of them. The sample includes 50,000 to 55,000 clones, none of them occurring once. This clone was seen many times. What it recognizes is unknown. The CDR3 end falls 3 residues outside the read, so it is completed with the germline J gene. The genes are TRBV18 and TRBJ1-1, with TRBD1 identical over 7 bases. The sequenced material came from peripheral blood mononuclear cells. This clonotype was sampled from a person aged 18-70 years in good health. CDR3 residues: CASSQQGYPILNTEAFF. Incomplete CDR3 DNA: TGTGCCAGCTCACAACAGGGGTACCCAATACTGAACACTGAA.